This T cell receptor (beta chain) was sequenced during a study of post-analysis software for immune sequencing data. Looking at the study overall: Relapsing-remitting, secondary progressive and progressive-relapsing multiple sclerosis were all included among the disease courses.

Trimming pared 0 bases from V and 11 bases from J, leaving 7 bases between. The germline gives CDR1 SGHRS, CDR2 YFSETQ. The CDR3 sequence is 11 residues long. Findings of the study overall: Five TRBV segments were significantly more frequent in patients than in controls. TRBV5-6, TRBV5-1 and TRBV20-1 were among these segments.

Unique molecular identifiers had been added to the TCR beta cDNA libraries. TCRdb analysed the PCR reads with MiXCR anew, one entry per CDR3 protein. The sample shows 250,000 to 300,000 distinct CDR3 sequences, 35% to 40% of them seen only once. This clonotype came up many times. Its antigen is not identified. The gene calls are TRBV5-1 and TRBJ2-3; D unclear. Material for sequencing was blood. This clonotype originated in a girl under 18 with multiple sclerosis. The CDR3 DNA sequence: TGCGCCAGCAGCTTGGGCACCCTGCAGTATTTT. Its protein is CASSLGTLQYF.